This note documents a single TCR beta chain sequence. Clones were sequenced by immunoSEQ multiplex PCR, and TCRdb holds only the in-frame ones, with some missing. The table has a few hundred thousand clones, 65% to 90% seen once. The data originate from a study of blood T cell repertoires in COVID-19. Germline V lookup: CDR1 MNHNY, CDR2 SVGAGI (reference sequence). This CDR3 region has 14 residues. Trimming shortened V by 6 bases and J by 12 bases, and 21 bases separated the two germline ends. The chain employs TRBV6-6 and TRBJ2-1, with D maybe TRBD2 (6 bases). Sequencing used peripheral blood. This TCR came from a man aged 25-45 years with active or convalescent COVID-19. CDR3 protein: CASRTGLERRGQFF. The CDR3 DNA reads as TGTGCCAGCAGGACGGGACTGGAACGCCGGGGGCAGTTCTTC.